The source of this T cell receptor (beta chain) is a study of cytomegalovirus exposure and HLA in healthy donors. Generated by immunoSEQ multiplex PCR, the TCRdb table keeps only in-frame clones and is missing some. The sample carries roughly 130,000 clones, roughly 86% recorded once. Study findings and constraints: Clusters of TCRs from the first cohort tended to co-occur in the roughly 120 validation repertoires (as a later analysis found). Cytomegalovirus-associated status was assigned to 150 or so TCR beta chains. In vitro checks showed that a few CMV-associated chains really do target CMV antigens.

Germline V gene data show CDR1 as MNHEY and CDR2 as SMNVEV (reference sequence). The V and J ends lost 0 bases and 4 bases, in that order; junction bases with no gene match: 2. This CDR3 region has 14 residues. This clone is a singleton in its sample. Its specificity is unknown. Sequenced input: PBMCs. The chain carries TRBV27 and TRBJ1-2; 7 nucleotides line up with TRBD1. The sequence came from a man aged 30 to 39 in good health and CMV-seronegative. The CDR3 coding sequence is TGTGCCAGCAGTTTATCAGGGGGCAGCTATGGCTACACCTTC. Translation gives CASSLSGGSYGYTF.